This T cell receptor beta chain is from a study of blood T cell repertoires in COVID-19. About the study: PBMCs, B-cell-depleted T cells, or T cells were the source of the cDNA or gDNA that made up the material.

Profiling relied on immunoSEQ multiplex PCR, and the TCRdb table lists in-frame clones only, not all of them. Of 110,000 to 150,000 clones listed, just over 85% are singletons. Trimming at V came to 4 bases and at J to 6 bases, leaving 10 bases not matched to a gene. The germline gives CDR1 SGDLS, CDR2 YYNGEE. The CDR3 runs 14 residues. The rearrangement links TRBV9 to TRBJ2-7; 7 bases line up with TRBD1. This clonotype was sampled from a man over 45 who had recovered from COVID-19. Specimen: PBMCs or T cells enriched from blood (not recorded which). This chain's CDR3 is CASSLDRDEGEQYF. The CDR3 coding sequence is TGTGCCAGCAGCCTCGACAGGGATGAGGGCGAGCAGTACTTC.